This TCR beta chain was obtained from a study of immune evolution from preneoplasia to lung adenocarcinoma. The germline V gene encodes CDR1 MDHEN and CDR2 SYDVKM. The V end was cut by 3 bases, the J end by 2 bases, with 14 bases between. There are 15 residues in the CDR3. Measured with immunoSEQ multiplex PCR; TCRdb has only the in-frame clones, and not every one. There are a few thousand clones in the sample; 86% occur only once, and 6.5% to 8.5% lies in the top ten. The V and J genes are TRBV28 and TRBJ2-7, with D possibly TRBD2 on 5 matching bases. The TCR was taken from a donor at least 70 years old with lung adenocarcinoma. The sequenced sample consisted of FFPE minimally invasive lung adenocarcinoma tissue. CDR3 protein: CASSFMRERAYEQYF. As DNA, the CDR3 is TGTGCCAGCAGTTTTATGAGGGAGAGGGCCTACGAGCAGTACTTC.